The 2 T cell receptor beta chains given below trace back to one sample, sequenced in a study of quantifying T cell responses using KT2 cells. At the level of the study: RNA was reverse transcribed with TCR alpha and beta constant-region primers.

The cDNA 3' end received a ligated oligonucleotide with a UMI. First-round PCR used around 4 cycles and beta primers RC1.1 and RC1.2 covering TRBC1 and TRBC2. TCRdb reanalysed the UMI-ligation and nested PCR reads using MiXCR and keeps one entry per CDR3 protein. The data hold fewer than 50,000 distinct CDR3 sequences, with 15% to 20% observed a single time. The specimen was PBMCs spiked with cells of the T cell clone KT2. Every receptor here comes from a human donor.

A few counts support this clonotype. This rearrangement joins TRBV6-6 to TRBJ1-1; the D is unclear. Germline loops: CDR1 MNHNY, CDR2 SVGAGI (reference sequence). Deletions cut 0 bases from V and 0 bases from J, with 5 bases between. CDR3 length: 14 residues. CDR3 protein: CASSYSTVNTEAFF. The CDR3 DNA is TGTGCCAGCAGTTACTCGACGGTGAACACTGAAGCTTTCTTT.

The chain has TRBV13 and TRBJ2-5; unclear D gene. Germline lookup yields CDR1 PRHDT and CDR2 FYEKMQ (reference sequence). The ends were cut back, 1 base at V and 3 bases at J, with 9 bases in the middle. This CDR3 comprises 14 residues. The CDR3 DNA is TGTGCCAGCAGCTTAGATGGATCGAAAGAGACCCAGTACTTC. It codes for CASSLDGSKETQYF.